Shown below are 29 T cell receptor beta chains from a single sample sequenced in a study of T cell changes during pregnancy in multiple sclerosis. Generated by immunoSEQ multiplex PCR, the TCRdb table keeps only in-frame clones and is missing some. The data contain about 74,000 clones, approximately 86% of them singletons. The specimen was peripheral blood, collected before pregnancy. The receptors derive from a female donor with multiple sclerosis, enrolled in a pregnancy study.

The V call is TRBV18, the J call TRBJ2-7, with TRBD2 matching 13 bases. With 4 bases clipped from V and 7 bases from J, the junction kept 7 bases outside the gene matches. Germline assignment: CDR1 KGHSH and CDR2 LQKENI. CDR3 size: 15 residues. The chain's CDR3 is CASSRRTSGSREQYF. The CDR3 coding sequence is TGTGCCAGCTCACGTCGGACTAGCGGGAGTCGGGAGCAGTACTTC.

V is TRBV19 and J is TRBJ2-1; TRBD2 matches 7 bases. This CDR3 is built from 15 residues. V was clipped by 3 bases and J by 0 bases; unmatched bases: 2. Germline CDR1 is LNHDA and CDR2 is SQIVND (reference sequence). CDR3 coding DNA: TGTGCCAGTAGTATGGGGGGGAGCTCCTACAATGAGCAGTTCTTC. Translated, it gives CASSMGGSSYNEQFF.

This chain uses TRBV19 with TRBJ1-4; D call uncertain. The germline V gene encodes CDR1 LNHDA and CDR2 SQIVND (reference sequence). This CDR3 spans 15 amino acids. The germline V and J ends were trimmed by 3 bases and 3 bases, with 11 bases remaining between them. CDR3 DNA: TGTGCCAGTAGTATTTACGGGAAAGCTAATGAAAAACTGTTTTTT. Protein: CASSIYGKANEKLFF.

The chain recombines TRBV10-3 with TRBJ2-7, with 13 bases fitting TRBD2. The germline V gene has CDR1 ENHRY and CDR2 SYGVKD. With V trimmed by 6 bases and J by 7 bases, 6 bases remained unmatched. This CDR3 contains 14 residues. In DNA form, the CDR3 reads TGTGCCATCAGCGAGGGACTAGCGGGGAGGGAGCAGTACTTC. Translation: CAISEGLAGREQYF.

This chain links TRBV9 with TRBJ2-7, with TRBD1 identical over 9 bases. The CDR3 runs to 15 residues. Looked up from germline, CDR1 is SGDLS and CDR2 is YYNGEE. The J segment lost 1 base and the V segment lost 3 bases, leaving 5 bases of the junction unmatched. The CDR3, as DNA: TGTGCCAGCAGCGCCACAGGGGGCGCGTCCTACGAGCAGTACTTC. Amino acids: CASSATGGASYEQYF.

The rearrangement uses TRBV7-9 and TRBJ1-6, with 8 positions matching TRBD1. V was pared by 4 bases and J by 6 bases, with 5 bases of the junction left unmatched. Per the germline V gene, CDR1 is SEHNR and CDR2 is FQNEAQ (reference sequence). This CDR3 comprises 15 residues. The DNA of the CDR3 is TGTGCCAGCAGCTGGGCCGACAGGGGTAATTCACCCCTCCACTTT. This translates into CASSWADRGNSPLHF.

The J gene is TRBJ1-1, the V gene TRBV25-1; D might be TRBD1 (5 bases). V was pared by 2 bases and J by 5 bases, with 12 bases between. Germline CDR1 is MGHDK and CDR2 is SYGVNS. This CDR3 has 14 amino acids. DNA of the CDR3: TGTGCCAGCAGTGAAAACAGGAAGTCGACTGAAGCTTTCTTT. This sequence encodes CASSENRKSTEAFF.

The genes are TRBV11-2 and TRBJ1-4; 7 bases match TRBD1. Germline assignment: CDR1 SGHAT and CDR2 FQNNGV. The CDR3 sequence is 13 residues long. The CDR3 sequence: CASRDRQNEKLFF. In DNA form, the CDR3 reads TGTGCGAGCCGGGACAGACAAAATGAAAAACTGTTTTTT.

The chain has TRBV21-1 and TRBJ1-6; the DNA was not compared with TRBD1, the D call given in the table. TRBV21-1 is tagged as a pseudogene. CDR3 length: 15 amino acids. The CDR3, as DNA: TGTGCCAGCAGTGGAGGACAGGACATCAATTCACCCCTCCACTTT. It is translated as CASSGGQDINSPLHF.

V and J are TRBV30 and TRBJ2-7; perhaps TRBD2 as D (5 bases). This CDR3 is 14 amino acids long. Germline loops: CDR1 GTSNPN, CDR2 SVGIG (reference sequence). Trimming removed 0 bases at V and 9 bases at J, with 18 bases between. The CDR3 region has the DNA TGTGCCTGGAGTGTACCCCTAGCACCCCGGGCGCAGTACTTC. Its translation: CAWSVPLAPRAQYF. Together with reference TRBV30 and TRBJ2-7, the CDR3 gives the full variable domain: SQTIHQWPATLVQPVGSPLSLECTVEGTSNPNLYWYRQAAGRGLQLLFYSVGIGQISSEVPQNLSASRPQDRQFILSSKKLLLSDSGFYLCAWSVPLAPRAQYFGPGTRLTVT.

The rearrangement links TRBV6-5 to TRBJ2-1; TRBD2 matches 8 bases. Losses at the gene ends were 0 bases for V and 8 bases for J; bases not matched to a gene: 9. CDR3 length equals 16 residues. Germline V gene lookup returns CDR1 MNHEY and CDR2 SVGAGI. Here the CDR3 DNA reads TGTGCCAGCAGTTACTCGTATTCGGGAGGGCCTCATGAGCAGTTCTTC. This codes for CASSYSYSGGPHEQFF.

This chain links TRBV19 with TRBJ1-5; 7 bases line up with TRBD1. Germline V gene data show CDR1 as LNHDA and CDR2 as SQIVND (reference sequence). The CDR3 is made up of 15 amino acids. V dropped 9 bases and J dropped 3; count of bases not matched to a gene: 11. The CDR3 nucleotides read TGTGCCAGCCCTAGGGGGCACTTCTACAATCAGCCCCAGCATTTT. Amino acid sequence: CASPRGHFYNQPQHF.

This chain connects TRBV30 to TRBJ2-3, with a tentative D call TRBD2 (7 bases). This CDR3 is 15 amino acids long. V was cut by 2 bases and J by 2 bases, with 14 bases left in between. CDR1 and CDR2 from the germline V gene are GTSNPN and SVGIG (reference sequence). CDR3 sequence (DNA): TGTGCCTGGAGTCGGGGGGCAGGCGTCACAGATACGCAGTATTTT. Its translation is CAWSRGAGVTDTQYF.

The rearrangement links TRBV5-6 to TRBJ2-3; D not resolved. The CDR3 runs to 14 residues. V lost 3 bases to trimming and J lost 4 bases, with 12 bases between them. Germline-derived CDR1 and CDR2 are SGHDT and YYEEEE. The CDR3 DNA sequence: TGTGCCAGCAGCTCGGAGATCGGAGCAGATACGCAGTATTTT. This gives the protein CASSSEIGADTQYF.

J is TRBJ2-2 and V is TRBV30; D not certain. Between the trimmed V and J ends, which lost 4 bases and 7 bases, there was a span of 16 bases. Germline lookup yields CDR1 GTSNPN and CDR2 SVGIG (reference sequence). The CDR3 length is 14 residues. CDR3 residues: CAWNALSVNGELFF. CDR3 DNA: TGTGCCTGGAATGCCTTGAGCGTGAACGGGGAGCTGTTTTTT.

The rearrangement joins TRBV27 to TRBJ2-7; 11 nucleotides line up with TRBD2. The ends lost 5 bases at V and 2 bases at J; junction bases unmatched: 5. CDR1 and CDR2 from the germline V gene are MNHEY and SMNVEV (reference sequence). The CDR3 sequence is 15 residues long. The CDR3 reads CASSQIAGGPYEQYF. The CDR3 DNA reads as TGTGCCAGCAGTCAGATAGCGGGAGGGCCCTACGAGCAGTACTTC.

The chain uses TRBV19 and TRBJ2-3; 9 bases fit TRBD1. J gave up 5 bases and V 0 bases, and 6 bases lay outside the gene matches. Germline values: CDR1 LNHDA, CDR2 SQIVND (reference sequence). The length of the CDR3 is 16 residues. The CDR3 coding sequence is TGTGCCAGTAGTATAGATGGGACAGGGATTATAGATACGCAGTATTTT. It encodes CASSIDGTGIIDTQYF. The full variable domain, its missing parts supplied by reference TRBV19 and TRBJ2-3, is DGGITQSPKYLFRKEGQNVTLSCEQNLNHDAMYWYRQDPGQGLRLIYYSQIVNDFQKGDIAEGYSVSREKKESFPLTVTSAQKNPTAFYLCASSIDGTGIIDTQYFGPGTRLTVL.

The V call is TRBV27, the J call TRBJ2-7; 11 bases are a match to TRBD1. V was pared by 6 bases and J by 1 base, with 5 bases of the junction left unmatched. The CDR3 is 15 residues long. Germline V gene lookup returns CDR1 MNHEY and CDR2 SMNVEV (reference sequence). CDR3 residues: CASSSGTGGSYEQYF. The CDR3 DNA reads TGTGCCAGCAGCTCCGGGACAGGGGGTTCCTACGAGCAGTACTTC.

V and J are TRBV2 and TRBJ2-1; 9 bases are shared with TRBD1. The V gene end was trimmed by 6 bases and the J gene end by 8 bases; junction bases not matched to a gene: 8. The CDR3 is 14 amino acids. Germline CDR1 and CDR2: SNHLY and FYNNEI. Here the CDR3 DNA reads TGTGCCAGCAGGGCCGGGACAGGGTTCTATGAGCAGTTCTTC. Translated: CASRAGTGFYEQFF.

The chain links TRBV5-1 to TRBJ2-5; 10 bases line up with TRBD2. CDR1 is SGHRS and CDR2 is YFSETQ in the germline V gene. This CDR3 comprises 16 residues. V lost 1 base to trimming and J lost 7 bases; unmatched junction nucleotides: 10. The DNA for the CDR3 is TGCGCCAGCAGCTTGTCTAGCGGGGGAGCTCACGGGACCCAGTACTTC. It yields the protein CASSLSSGGAHGTQYF. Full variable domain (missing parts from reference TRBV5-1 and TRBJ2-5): KAGVTQTPRYLIKTRGQQVTLSCSPISGHRSVSWYQQTPGQGLQFLFEYFSETQRNKGNFPGRFSGRQFSNSRSEMNVSTLELGDSALYLCASSLSSGGAHGTQYFGPGTRLLVL.

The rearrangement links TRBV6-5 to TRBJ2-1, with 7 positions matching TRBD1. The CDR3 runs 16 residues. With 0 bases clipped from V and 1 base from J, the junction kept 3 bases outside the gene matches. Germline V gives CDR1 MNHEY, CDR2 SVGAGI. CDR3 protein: CASSYSAGGSYNEQFF. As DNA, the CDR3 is TGTGCCAGCAGTTACTCGGCAGGGGGTTCCTACAATGAGCAGTTCTTC.

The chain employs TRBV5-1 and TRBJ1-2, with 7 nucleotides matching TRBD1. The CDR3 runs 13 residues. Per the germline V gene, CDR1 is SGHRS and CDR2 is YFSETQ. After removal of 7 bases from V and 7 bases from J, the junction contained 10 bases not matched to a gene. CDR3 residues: CASQYDRASGYTF. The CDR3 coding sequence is TGCGCCAGCCAATACGACAGGGCCTCTGGCTACACCTTC.

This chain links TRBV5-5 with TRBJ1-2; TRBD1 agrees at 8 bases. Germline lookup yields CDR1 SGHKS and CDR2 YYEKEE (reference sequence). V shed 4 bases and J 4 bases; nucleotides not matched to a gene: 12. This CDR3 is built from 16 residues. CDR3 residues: CASSKTDRAPIYGYTF. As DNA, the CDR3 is TGTGCCAGCAGCAAGACGGACAGGGCCCCCATCTATGGCTACACCTTC. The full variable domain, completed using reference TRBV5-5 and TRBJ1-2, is DAGVTQSPTHLIKTRGQQVTLRCSPISGHKSVSWYQQVLGQGPQFIFQYYEKEERGRGNFPDRFSARQFPNYSSELNVNALLLGDSALYLCASSKTDRAPIYGYTFGSGTRLTVV.

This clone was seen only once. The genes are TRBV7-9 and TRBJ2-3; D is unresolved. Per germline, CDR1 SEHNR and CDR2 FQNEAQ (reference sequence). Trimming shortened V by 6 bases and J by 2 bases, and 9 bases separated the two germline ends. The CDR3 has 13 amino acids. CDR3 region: CASSRSDTDTQYF. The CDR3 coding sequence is TGTGCCAGCAGTCGCAGCGACACAGATACGCAGTATTTT.

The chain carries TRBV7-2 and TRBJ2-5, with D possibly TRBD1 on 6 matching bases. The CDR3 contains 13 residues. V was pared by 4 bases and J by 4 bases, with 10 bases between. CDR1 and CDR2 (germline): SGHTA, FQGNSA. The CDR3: CASSWGQTETQYF. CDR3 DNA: TGTGCCAGCAGCTGGGGACAAACAGAGACCCAGTACTTC.

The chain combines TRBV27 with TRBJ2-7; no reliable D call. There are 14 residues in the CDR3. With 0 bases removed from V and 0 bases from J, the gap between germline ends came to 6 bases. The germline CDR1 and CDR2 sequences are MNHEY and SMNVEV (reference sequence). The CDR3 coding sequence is TGTGCCAGCAGTTTATCTCTCAGCTCCTACGAGCAGTACTTC. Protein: CASSLSLSSYEQYF.

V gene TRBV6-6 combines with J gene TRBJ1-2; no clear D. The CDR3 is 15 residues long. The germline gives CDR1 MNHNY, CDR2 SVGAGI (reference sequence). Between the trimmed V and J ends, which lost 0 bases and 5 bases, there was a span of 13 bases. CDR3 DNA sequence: TGTGCCAGCAGTTACTCTGATTCGCAGATATATGGCTACACCTTC. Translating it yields CASSYSDSQIYGYTF.

The chain's CDR3 is CASSLGPDRDIYEQYF. CDR3 DNA sequence: TGTGCCAGCAGCCTCGGGCCGGACAGGGATATCTACGAGCAGTACTTC. The chain is built from TRBV9 and TRBJ2-7, with 8 bases matching TRBD1. Germline V lookup: CDR1 SGDLS, CDR2 YYNGEE. Trimming at V came to 4 bases and at J to 3 bases, leaving 12 bases not matched to a gene. The CDR3 is 16 amino acids.

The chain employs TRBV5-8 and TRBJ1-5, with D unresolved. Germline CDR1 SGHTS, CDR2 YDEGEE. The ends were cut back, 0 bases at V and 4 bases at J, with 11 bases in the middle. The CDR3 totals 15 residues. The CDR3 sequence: CASSLATASNQPQHF. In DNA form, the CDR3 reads TGTGCCAGCAGCTTGGCCACAGCTTCAAATCAGCCCCAGCATTTT.